Detailed here is one T cell receptor (beta chain). These data belong to a study of technical replicates of blood from several donors. The CDR3 is 16 residues long. Germline V CDR1 and CDR2: SEHNR, FQNEAQ (reference sequence). V trimming: 5 bases; J trimming: 4 bases; junction bases outside the gene matches: 11. Generated by immunoSEQ multiplex PCR, the TCRdb table keeps only in-frame clones and is missing some. Of roughly 100,000 clones in the sample, about 96% were seen once. V is TRBV7-9 and J is TRBJ2-3; 8 positions agree with TRBD2. Sequenced material: T cells isolated from PBMCs. The clonotype comes from a human donor in good health. CDR3 bases: TGTGCCAGCAGCCCCGTCGGGAGCGGGAGATCAGATACGCAGTATTTT. Its translation: CASSPVGSGRSDTQYF.